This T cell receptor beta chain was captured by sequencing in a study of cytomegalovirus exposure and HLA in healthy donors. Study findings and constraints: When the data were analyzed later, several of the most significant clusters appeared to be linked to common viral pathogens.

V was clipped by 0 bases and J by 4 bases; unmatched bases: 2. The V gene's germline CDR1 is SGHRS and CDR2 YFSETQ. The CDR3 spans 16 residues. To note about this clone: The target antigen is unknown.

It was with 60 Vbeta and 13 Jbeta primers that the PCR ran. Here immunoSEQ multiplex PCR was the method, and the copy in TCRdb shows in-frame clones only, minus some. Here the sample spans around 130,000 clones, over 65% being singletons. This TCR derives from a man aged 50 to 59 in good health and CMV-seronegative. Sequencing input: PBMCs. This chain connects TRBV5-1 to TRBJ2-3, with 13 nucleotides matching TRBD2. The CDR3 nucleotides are TGCGCCAGCAGCTTGGAGGGACTAGCGGGACCAGATACGCAGTATTTT. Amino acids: CASSLEGLAGPDTQYF.